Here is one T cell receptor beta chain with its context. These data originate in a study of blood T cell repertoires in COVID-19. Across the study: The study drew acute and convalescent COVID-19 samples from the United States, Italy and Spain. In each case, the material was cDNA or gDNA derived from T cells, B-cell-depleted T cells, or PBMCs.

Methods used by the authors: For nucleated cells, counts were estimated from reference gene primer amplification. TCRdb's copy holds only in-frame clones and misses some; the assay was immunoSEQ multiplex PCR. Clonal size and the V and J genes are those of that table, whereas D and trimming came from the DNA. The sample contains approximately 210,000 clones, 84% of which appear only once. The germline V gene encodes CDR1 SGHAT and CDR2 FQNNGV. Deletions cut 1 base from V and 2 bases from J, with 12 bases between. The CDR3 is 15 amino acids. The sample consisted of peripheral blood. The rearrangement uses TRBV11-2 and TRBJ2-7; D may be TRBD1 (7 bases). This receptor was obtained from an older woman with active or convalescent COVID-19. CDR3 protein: CASSLGQGGPYEQYF. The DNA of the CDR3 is TGTGCCAGCAGCTTAGGACAGGGAGGCCCCTACGAGCAGTACTTC.